These 23 T cell receptor beta chains originate from one sample sequenced in a study of CD8 T cells in Susac syndrome. RNA in amounts of roughly 0.5 to 1 ug was reverse transcribed with random hexamers. TCRdb reanalysed the immunoSEQ multiplex PCR reads using MiXCR and keeps one entry per CDR3 protein. Found here are about 140,000 distinct CDR3 sequences, about 95% of them singletons; the top ten hold roughly 0.14%. Sequenced: CD4+ T cells from PBMCs. These TCRs come from a human donor with Susac syndrome.

The rearrangement links TRBV11-2 to TRBJ1-6; D is undetermined. The CDR3 loop spans 13 amino acids. Between the trimmed V and J ends, which lost 2 bases and 7 bases, there was a span of 6 bases. Germline-derived CDR1 and CDR2 are SGHAT and FQNNGV. The CDR3 here is CASSLSGNSPLHF. The CDR3 DNA reads as TGTGCCAGCAGCTTATCAGGCAATTCACCCCTCCACTTT.

This chain joins TRBV20-1 and TRBJ2-7; TRBD2 agrees at 12 bases. V lost 6 bases, J lost 0 bases, and 6 bases stayed unmatched. The V gene's germline CDR1 is DFQATT and CDR2 SNEGSKA (reference sequence). The length of the CDR3 is 15 residues. CDR3: CSARTSGTYSYEQYF. In DNA, the CDR3 is TGCAGTGCGAGGACTAGCGGGACCTACTCCTACGAGCAGTACTTC.

J is TRBJ2-3 and V is TRBV7-3, with a tentative D call TRBD1 (6 bases). V lost 3 bases, J lost 6 bases, and 16 bases lay in between. The germline V gene has CDR1 SGHTA and CDR2 FQGTGA. CDR3 length: 15 amino acids. The DNA of the CDR3 is TGTGCCAGCAGCTTCCAATTAACAGGGCAGGATACGCAGTATTTT. Its protein product is CASSFQLTGQDTQYF. The full variable domain, in which reference TRBV7-3 and TRBJ2-3 provide the parts outside the CDR3, is GAGVSQTPSNKVTEKGKYVELRCDPISGHTALYWYRQSLGQGPEFLIYFQGTGAADDSGLPNDRFFAVRPEGSVSTLKIQRTERGDSAVYLCASSFQLTGQDTQYFGPGTRLTVL.

The gene calls are TRBV7-3 and TRBJ2-1; 7 nucleotides agree with TRBD2. Germline V gene lookup returns CDR1 SGHTA and CDR2 FQGTGA. The CDR3 is 13 residues long. The J segment lost 9 bases and the V segment lost 4 bases, leaving 6 bases of the junction unmatched. The chain's CDR3 is CASSSSGVGEQFF. For the CDR3, the DNA is TGTGCCAGCAGCTCTAGCGGAGTAGGTGAGCAGTTCTTC.

The chain employs TRBV20-1 and TRBJ2-3; perhaps TRBD1 as D (6 bases). The CDR3 is 15 residues long. Germline loops: CDR1 DFQATT, CDR2 SNEGSKA (reference sequence). V was trimmed by 4 bases and J by 0 bases, leaving 14 bases between them. The CDR3 sequence is CSATRGQTSTDTQYF. In DNA, the CDR3 is TGCAGTGCTACACGCGGACAGACTAGCACAGATACGCAGTATTTT.

The gene calls are TRBV15 and TRBJ2-3; the D gene is possibly TRBD2 (6 bases). Deletions cut 0 bases from V and 2 bases from J, with 15 bases between. This CDR3 has 17 amino acids. Germline lookup yields CDR1 LNHNV and CDR2 YYDKDF (reference sequence). The CDR3 bases are TGTGCCACCAGCAGAGATTATACTAGCTTAGACACAGATACGCAGTATTTT. Its translation: CATSRDYTSLDTDTQYF. Full variable domain (outside the CDR3, taken from reference TRBV15 and TRBJ2-3): DAMVIQNPRYQVTQFGKPVTLSCSQTLNHNVMYWYQQKSSQAPKLLFHYYDKDFNNEADTPDNFQSRRPNTSFCFLDIRSPGLGDTAMYLCATSRDYTSLDTDTQYFGPGTRLTVL.

The chain employs TRBV27 and TRBJ1-2, with 9 bases lining up with TRBD1. From germline, CDR1 is MNHEY and CDR2 SMNVEV (reference sequence). The CDR3 is 15 amino acids. The V and J ends lost 6 bases and 3 bases, in that order; junction bases with no gene match: 8. Written as DNA, the CDR3 is TGTGCCAGCAGCACCACAGGGGGCGTAGACTATGGCTACACCTTC. It codes for CASSTTGGVDYGYTF.

The genes are TRBV5-1 and TRBJ2-1; D may correspond to TRBD1 or TRBD2 (6 bases each). Germline CDR1 is SGHRS and CDR2 is YFSETQ. There are 15 residues in the CDR3. Trimming removed 1 base at V and 0 bases at J, with 8 bases between. CDR3 sequence (DNA): TGCGCCAGCAGCTTGAGGGGGGACTCCTACAATGAGCAGTTCTTC. Its translation: CASSLRGDSYNEQFF.

This chain links TRBV10-3 with TRBJ2-5, with D possibly being TRBD2 (6 bases). The CDR3 consists of 13 residues. V dropped 6 bases and J dropped 7 bases, with 15 bases sitting between them. Germline V gene lookup returns CDR1 ENHRY and CDR2 SYGVKD. The DNA of the CDR3 is TGTGCCATCAGCGACTTATCCGGGGGGACCCAGTACTTC. This sequence encodes CAISDLSGGTQYF.

CDR3 nucleotide sequence: TGCGCCAGCAGCTATACCGGGGGGACAGATACGCAGTATTTT. It yields the protein CASSYTGGTDTQYF. J is TRBJ2-3 and V is TRBV5-1; TRBD2 matches at 7 bases. Germline V gene data show CDR1 as SGHRS and CDR2 as YFSETQ. With V trimmed by 3 bases and J by 3 bases, 4 bases remained unmatched. This CDR3 comprises 14 residues.

Only one count was recorded for this clonotype. V is TRBV29-1 and J is TRBJ2-2; D is uncertain. The germline V gene encodes CDR1 SQVTM and CDR2 ANQGSEA. The CDR3 loop spans 15 amino acids. V was pared by 2 bases and J by 2 bases, with 12 bases between. The DNA of the CDR3 is TGCAGCGTTGAAAGACGTATAGGTAACACCGGGGAGCTGTTTTTT. Protein: CSVERRIGNTGELFF.

The CDR3, as DNA: TGCAGTGCTAAGGACTTATTGAACACTGAAGCTTTCTTT. It translates to CSAKDLLNTEAFF. The genes are TRBV20-1 and TRBJ1-1, with D uncertain. This CDR3 has 13 residues. The ends were cut back, 4 bases at V and 0 bases at J, with 9 bases in the middle. Germline CDR1 and CDR2: DFQATT and SNEGSKA (reference sequence).

This clonotype was observed once. This sequence joins TRBV12-3 or TRBV12-4 and TRBJ2-7, with TRBD2 as a possible D gene (5 bases). This CDR3 comprises 13 residues. Trimming took off 6 bases at V and 4 bases at J, with 13 bases between the two ends. CDR3 in amino acids: CASRLGLKYEQYF. CDR3 in DNA: TGTGCCAGCAGACTTGGACTCAAATACGAGCAGTACTTC.

This chain connects TRBV28 to TRBJ2-5, with a possible D match to TRBD1 (5 bases). Germline V gene lookup returns CDR1 MDHEN and CDR2 SYDVKM. The germline V and J ends were trimmed by 5 bases and 5 bases, with 21 bases remaining between them. The CDR3 totals 16 residues. The CDR3 DNA follows: TGTGCCAGCAGTCCTCCCCGTCGCAGGGCGAGGGAGACCCAGTACTTC. The encoded protein is CASSPPRRRARETQYF. The whole variable domain, filled in from reference TRBV28 and TRBJ2-5, reads DVKVTQSSRYLVKRTGEKVFLECVQDMDHENMFWYRQDPGLGLRLIYFSYDVKMKEKGDIPEGYSVSREKKERFSLILESASTNQTSMYLCASSPPRRRARETQYFGPGTRLLVL.

The rearrangement uses TRBV10-3 and TRBJ1-2; possible D gene TRBD1, 5 bases. This CDR3 contains 15 residues. Between the trimmed V and J ends, which lost 2 bases and 6 bases, there was a span of 16 bases. CDR1 is ENHRY, CDR2 SYGVKD, per germline. The CDR3 sequence is CAISEPPFRVNGYTF. The CDR3 DNA reads TGTGCCATCAGTGAGCCGCCGTTCAGGGTGAATGGCTACACCTTC.

V gene TRBV29-1 combines with J gene TRBJ1-2; D gene unclear. The length of the CDR3 is 10 residues. The germline CDR1 and CDR2 sequences are SQVTM and ANQGSEA. V lost 4 bases, J lost 6 bases, and 6 bases lay in between. CDR3 sequence reads: CSVAENGYTF. In nucleotides, the CDR3 is TGCAGCGTTGCGGAAAATGGCTACACCTTC.

The chain links TRBV18 to TRBJ2-1; D perhaps matches TRBD2 (5 bases). The V gene lost 3 bases and the J gene lost 7 bases, with 16 bases spanning the gap. This CDR3 has 15 residues. Germline V lookup: CDR1 KGHSH, CDR2 LQKENI. The CDR3 loop is CASSPGVRGKNEQFF. In DNA, the CDR3 is TGTGCCAGCTCACCCGGGGTCCGGGGTAAGAATGAGCAGTTCTTC.

The J gene is TRBJ2-5, the V gene TRBV5-4; 8 bases align to TRBD2. The V gene end was trimmed by 4 bases and the J gene end by 4 bases; junction bases not matched to a gene: 18. CDR1 and CDR2 (germline): SGHNT, YYREEE (reference sequence). The length of the CDR3 is 18 residues. CDR3 sequence reads: CASSGWASGQRSPETQYF. CDR3 coding DNA: TGTGCCAGCAGCGGGTGGGCTAGCGGGCAGAGGTCTCCAGAGACCCAGTACTTC.

This clonotype was seen just once. V and J are TRBV14 and TRBJ2-5; D possibly corresponds to TRBD1 (7 bases). CDR1 is SGHDN and CDR2 is FVKESK in the germline V gene. Between the trimmed V and J ends, which lost 4 bases and 2 bases, there was a span of 14 bases. This CDR3 comprises 15 residues. CDR3 nucleotides: TGTGCCAGCAGCCCCAGACAGGGAGGTCAAGAGACCCAGTACTTC. Protein product: CASSPRQGGQETQYF.

This chain joins TRBV30 and TRBJ1-2; 7 bases agree with TRBD1. CDR3 length: 16 amino acids. CDR1 is GTSNPN and CDR2 is SVGIG in the germline V gene (reference sequence). Trimming at V came to 4 bases and at J to 2 bases, leaving 13 bases not matched to a gene. CDR3 nucleotide sequence: TGTGCCTGGATTTGGACGGGACAGAGTAAAAACTATGGCTACACCTTC. It specifies CAWIWTGQSKNYGYTF.

This chain links TRBV5-1 with TRBJ1-1, with D perhaps TRBD1 (5 bases). There are 14 residues in the CDR3. The germline V gene encodes CDR1 SGHRS and CDR2 YFSETQ. V was shortened by 0 bases and J by 6 bases, with 12 bases between the two germline ends. The CDR3 reads CASSLAQGLSEAFF. DNA for the CDR3: TGCGCCAGCAGCTTGGCCCAGGGATTATCTGAAGCTTTCTTT.

The chain has TRBV10-3 and TRBJ2-5; D is uncertain. The CDR3 is 11 amino acids. Germline V gene sequence: CDR1 ENHRY, CDR2 SYGVKD. V gave up 3 bases and J gave up 5 bases, with 4 bases separating them. CDR3: CAISDSETQYF. The CDR3, as DNA: TGTGCCATCAGTGACAGTGAGACCCAGTACTTC.

The chain has TRBV29-1 and TRBJ1-1; 7 nucleotides match TRBD1. Germline values: CDR1 SQVTM, CDR2 ANQGSEA. With V trimmed by 5 bases and J by 1 base, 7 bases remained unmatched. The length of the CDR3 is 14 residues. CDR3 in amino acids: CSVLTGKRNTEAFF. CDR3 bases: TGCAGCGTTCTGACAGGGAAGAGGAACACTGAAGCTTTCTTT.